This passage covers 26 T cell receptor beta chains from one sample sequenced in a study of technical replicates of blood from several donors. The protocol was immunoSEQ multiplex PCR, while the TCRdb copy is restricted to in-frame clones and leaves out a portion. The sample yields about 88,000 clones, 92% seen once. The sequencing sample was made of T cells isolated from PBMCs. These receptors originate from a human donor in good health.

In this sample, this clone turned up once. The chain links TRBV27 to TRBJ2-7, with D possibly being TRBD1 (5 bases). The V gene lost 1 base and the J gene lost 3 bases, with 7 bases spanning the gap. This CDR3 comprises 13 residues. Looked up from germline, CDR1 is MNHEY and CDR2 is SMNVEV (reference sequence). This CDR3 is CASSLYDSYEQYF. The CDR3 coding sequence is TGTGCCAGCAGTTTATATGACAGCTACGAGCAGTACTTC.

V gene TRBV7-9 combines with J gene TRBJ2-7; D uncertain. V lost 4 bases to trimming and J lost 3 bases, with 4 bases between them. Germline CDR1 is SEHNR and CDR2 is FQNEAQ (reference sequence). The CDR3 loop spans 11 amino acids. CDR3 sequence reads: CASSSHYEQYF. The CDR3 bases are TGTGCCAGCAGCTCCCACTACGAGCAGTACTTC.

V is TRBV6-1 and J is TRBJ1-5; D gene unclear. V was clipped by 7 bases and J by 2 bases, with 15 bases between them. The germline gives CDR1 MNHNS, CDR2 SASEGT. This CDR3 spans 15 amino acids. CDR3 loop: CASNLPPRGNQPQHF. The CDR3 bases are TGTGCCAGCAACCTGCCCCCCCGAGGCAATCAGCCCCAGCATTTT.

V is TRBV2 and J is TRBJ2-7; D gene ambiguous. Germline V gene lookup returns CDR1 SNHLY and CDR2 FYNNEI. Deletions cut 6 bases from V and 0 bases from J, with 9 bases between. This CDR3 region has 13 residues. CDR3 loop: CASSAAGSYEQYF. The DNA for the CDR3 is TGTGCCAGCAGCGCCGCAGGCTCCTACGAGCAGTACTTC.

The chain is built from TRBV7-7 and TRBJ2-5; a possible D gene is TRBD1 (6 bases). The ends were cut back, 0 bases at V and 5 bases at J, with 16 bases in the middle. The CDR3 sequence is 16 residues long. Germline CDR1 reads SSHAT; CDR2 reads FNYEAQ (reference sequence). The CDR3 sequence: CASSLALTGHPETQYF. CDR3 nucleotide sequence: TGTGCCAGCAGCTTAGCCCTTACAGGGCATCCTGAGACCCAGTACTTC.

A note on this clone: The germline gene is not matched at one end of the junction; a read error may be the cause. The chain combines TRBV11-2 with TRBJ1-2; 10 nucleotides agree with TRBD1. Germline-derived CDR1 and CDR2 are SGHAT and FQNNGV. CDR3 size: 13 residues. The CDR3 is CASSQGQGMLGGF. DNA of the CDR3: TGTGCCAGCAGCCAGGGACAGGGGATGTTGGGGGGCTTC.

The chain joins TRBV19 to TRBJ2-3, with D possibly TRBD2 on 6 matching bases. CDR1 LNHDA and CDR2 SQIVND come from the germline V gene (reference sequence). The CDR3 loop spans 15 amino acids. Trimming shortened V by 3 bases and J by 1 base, and 11 bases separated the two germline ends. CDR3 amino acids: CASSISGLRTDTQYF. The DNA of the CDR3 is TGTGCCAGTAGTATCTCCGGACTACGCACAGATACGCAGTATTTT.

The chain is built from TRBV18 and TRBJ2-7, with a possible D match to TRBD1 (6 bases). This CDR3 region has 13 residues. V lost 6 bases and J 6 bases, leaving 15 bases between the germline ends. CDR1 is KGHSH, CDR2 LQKENI, per germline. Here the CDR3 DNA reads TGTGCCAGCTCTGGGAGCGAAGGGGGCGAGCAGTACTTC. Protein product: CASSGSEGGEQYF.

CDR3 region: CASRPQGAYNEQFF. The CDR3 DNA reads TGTGCCAGCAGGCCACAGGGGGCCTACAATGAGCAGTTCTTC. The chain has TRBV2 and TRBJ2-1; TRBD1 matches 8 bases. CDR3 size: 14 residues. J was trimmed by 2 bases and V by 6 bases; bases with no gene match: 3. The germline V gene encodes CDR1 SNHLY and CDR2 FYNNEI.

V gene TRBV21-1 combines with J gene TRBJ1-5; the D segment call TRBD1 is taken from the table without a DNA check. TRBV21-1 is a known pseudogene. The CDR3 totals 14 residues. In DNA form, the CDR3 reads TGTGCCAGCATCGAGGGGGTACAGGGTCGGCCCCAGCATTTT. Amino acid sequence: CASIEGVQGRPQHF.

This sequence joins TRBV9 and TRBJ1-2; D gene ambiguous. The CDR3 has 12 residues. The V gene lost 3 bases and the J gene lost 4 bases, with 7 bases spanning the gap. CDR1 SGDLS and CDR2 YYNGEE come from the germline V gene. CDR3 residues: CASSAGFYGYTF. DNA for the CDR3: TGTGCCAGCAGCGCGGGGTTCTATGGCTACACCTTC.

The genes are TRBV27 and TRBJ2-7; D is possibly TRBD2 (5 bases). The ends were cut back, 0 bases at V and 2 bases at J, with 8 bases in the middle. Germline CDR1 and CDR2: MNHEY and SMNVEV (reference sequence). The CDR3 spans 14 residues. The CDR3 DNA follows: TGTGCCAGCAGTTTATCGAGCGGACCCTACGAGCAGTACTTC. This gives the protein CASSLSSGPYEQYF.

The J gene is TRBJ2-5, the V gene TRBV5-4, with TRBD2 matching 13 bases. Germline CDR1 SGHNT, CDR2 YYREEE (reference sequence). Trimming removed 4 bases from V and 2 bases from J; junction bases left unmatched: 8. The CDR3 has 17 amino acids. The CDR3 is CASSRATSGGPQETQYF. CDR3 in DNA: TGTGCCAGCAGCCGCGCGACTAGCGGGGGGCCTCAAGAGACCCAGTACTTC.

This chain links TRBV5-1 with TRBJ2-1; possible D gene TRBD1, 6 bases. The ends were cut back, 4 bases at V and 3 bases at J, with 14 bases in the middle. In germline, CDR1 is SGHRS, CDR2 YFSETQ. The CDR3 extends over 15 amino acids. The CDR3 nucleotides read TGCGCCAGCAGCCTACGCGACAGGTTCTACAATGAGCAGTTCTTC. It is translated as CASSLRDRFYNEQFF.

A word on this clone: Within the sample, other DNA sequences also encode this same CDR3. This chain links TRBV20-1 with TRBJ2-7; TRBD1 agrees at 7 bases. CDR1 DFQATT and CDR2 SNEGSKA come from the germline V gene (reference sequence). The CDR3 runs 11 residues. J gave up 3 bases and V 5 bases, and 1 base lay outside the gene matches. CDR3 nucleotide sequence: TGCAGTGCTCGACAGGGCTACGAGCAGTACTTC. It specifies CSARQGYEQYF.

This clone was counted once. V is TRBV28 and J is TRBJ1-5, with 12 nucleotides matching TRBD1. V shed 4 bases and J 2 bases; nucleotides not matched to a gene: 6. The CDR3 has 17 residues. The germline V gene has CDR1 MDHEN and CDR2 SYDVKM. The DNA of the CDR3 is TGTGCCAGCAGTTCTGGGACAGGGGGCCTAGGCAATCAGCCCCAGCATTTT. The encoded protein is CASSSGTGGLGNQPQHF. The whole variable domain, filled in from reference TRBV28 and TRBJ1-5, reads DVKVTQSSRYLVKRTGEKVFLECVQDMDHENMFWYRQDPGLGLRLIYFSYDVKMKEKGDIPEGYSVSREKKERFSLILESASTNQTSMYLCASSSGTGGLGNQPQHFGDGTRLSIL.

This rearrangement joins TRBV2 to TRBJ2-2, with 8 bases identical to TRBD2. The CDR3 contains 16 residues. Germline trimming cut 6 bases from V and 5 bases from J; bases unmatched to any gene: 11. Germline V gene data show CDR1 as SNHLY and CDR2 as FYNNEI. The CDR3 loop is CASRDQREWRTGELFF. CDR3 nucleotide sequence: TGTGCCAGCAGAGACCAGCGGGAGTGGAGGACCGGGGAGCTGTTTTTT.

This clone came up once. The chain couples TRBV18 to TRBJ2-7; D may be TRBD1 (6 bases). Germline V gene sequence: CDR1 KGHSH, CDR2 LQKENI. V was trimmed by 2 bases and J by 3 bases, leaving 11 bases between them. This CDR3 has 14 amino acids. The CDR3 DNA sequence: TGTGCCAGCTCACCAGGACAGTCCTACTACGAGCAGTACTTC. Translation: CASSPGQSYYEQYF.

V usage is TRBV7-9 and J usage is TRBJ1-3, with D uncertain. The CDR3 has 15 residues. From germline, CDR1 is SEHNR and CDR2 FQNEAQ (reference sequence). Trimming pared 0 bases from V and 4 bases from J, leaving 10 bases between. CDR3 nucleotide sequence: TGTGCCAGCAGCTTAGCGCGAGATTTCGGAAACACCATATATTTT. Translated, it gives CASSLARDFGNTIYF.

In DNA, the CDR3 is TGTGCCAGCAGTTGGGGGGTCTCTGGGGCCAACGTCCTGACTTTC. It codes for CASSWGVSGANVLTF. This chain connects TRBV2 to TRBJ2-6; D is perhaps TRBD2 (6 bases). The CDR3 is 15 residues long. V was trimmed by 5 bases and J by 0 bases, leaving 8 bases between them. Germline V CDR1 and CDR2: SNHLY, FYNNEI.

This chain uses TRBV4-1 with TRBJ2-7; 8 bases map to TRBD1. The junction had 12 bases not matched to a gene; V was cut back by 1 base and J by 4 bases. Germline CDR1 reads MGHRA; CDR2 reads YSYEKL. The CDR3 contains 17 residues. Here the CDR3 reads CASSQGWSTGVAYEQYF. The CDR3 DNA reads as TGCGCCAGCAGCCAAGGGTGGTCGACAGGGGTCGCGTACGAGCAGTACTTC.

V is TRBV19 and J is TRBJ2-2, with TRBD1 matching 12 bases. The ends lost 10 bases at V and 4 bases at J; junction bases unmatched: 10. CDR1 LNHDA and CDR2 SQIVND come from the germline V gene (reference sequence). The CDR3 consists of 16 residues. Here the CDR3 DNA reads TGTGCCACCCCTTCCGGGACAGGGGGCCTCACCGGGGAGCTGTTTTTT. Protein product: CATPSGTGGLTGELFF.

There are a few counts of this clone. The rearrangement uses TRBV7-2 and TRBJ1-1, with D unresolved. Trimming took off 5 bases at V and 10 bases at J, with 20 bases between the two ends. The CDR3 is 14 amino acids. Germline CDR1 SGHTA, CDR2 FQGNSA. The CDR3 DNA reads as TGTGCCAGCAGCCGACCACCCCACGTTGGCGGAGCTTTCTTT. Translating it yields CASSRPPHVGGAFF.

This clone has a single count. Written as DNA, the CDR3 is TGTGCCAGCAGTGATGGTCGGGTCAGCAATCAGCCCCAGCATTTT. This sequence encodes CASSDGRVSNQPQHF. The genes are TRBV25-1 and TRBJ1-5; D not resolved. The CDR3 loop spans 15 amino acids. From germline, CDR1 is MGHDK and CDR2 SYGVNS. The V gene lost 3 bases and the J gene lost 1 base, with 10 bases spanning the gap.

The chain couples TRBV9 to TRBJ1-1; 8 bases agree with TRBD1. The germline V gene encodes CDR1 SGDLS and CDR2 YYNGEE. The CDR3 covers 14 residues. After removal of 3 bases from V and 4 bases from J, the junction contained 5 bases not matched to a gene. The CDR3, as DNA: TGTGCCAGCAGCGAAGGACAGGGAGGCACTGAAGCTTTCTTT. This codes for CASSEGQGGTEAFF.

The chain combines TRBV4-1 with TRBJ2-2, with D maybe TRBD1 (6 bases). The CDR3 has 16 residues. Trimming removed 2 bases from V and 4 bases from J, with 14 bases in between. Germline CDR1 MGHRA, CDR2 YSYEKL. This CDR3 is CASSQRSRGGTGELFF. The DNA for the CDR3 is TGCGCCAGCAGCCAAAGAAGCAGGGGCGGCACCGGGGAGCTGTTTTTT.